This entry is about one T cell receptor beta chain. This sample was included in a study of blood T cell repertoires in COVID-19. Turning to the study itself: Samples representing acute and convalescent COVID-19 were sourced from the United States, Italy and Spain. The cDNA or gDNA used as material had been derived from T cells, B-cell-depleted T cells, or PBMCs.

Authors' analysis steps: Nucleated cell counts were estimated from reference gene primer amplification. Only in-frame clones appear in the TCRdb table, and some are missing; sequencing was by immunoSEQ multiplex PCR. The DNA was the basis for D and trimming; V, J and clone size are from that table. The table has roughly 35,000 clones, approximately 93% seen once. Sequenced: peripheral blood. This TCR came from a human donor in a cohort sampled during active COVID-19.

CDR3: CASSPGDRETQYF. In DNA, the CDR3 is TGTGCCAGCAGCCCTGGGGACAGGGAGACCCAGTACTTC. The V gene is TRBV7-9, the J gene TRBJ2-5, with 8 bases identical to TRBD1. Trimming took 5 bases from V and 5 from J; bases not matched to a gene: 4. This CDR3 is 13 amino acids long. Germline V CDR1 and CDR2: SEHNR, FQNEAQ (reference sequence).